This is a list of T cell receptor beta chains from one sample in a study of blood T cell repertoires in COVID-19. Generated by immunoSEQ multiplex PCR, the TCRdb table keeps only in-frame clones and is missing some. Of 300,000 or so clones listed, 85% to 90% are singletons. Sequenced: peripheral blood. The receptors shown here come from a woman in her twenties or thirties with COVID-19, enrolled during active disease. Each CDR3 is given with its conserved first and last residue. A D gene is named only where the DNA matches it firmly. A clone size is listed for some rows: how often the clone was seen (once, few, many), or a class if it is expanded.

D gene | J gene | clone size | V gene | CDR3 DNA | CDR3 protein
NA | TRBJ2-3 | NA | TRBV2 | TGTGCCAGCAGGACTCGCGATACGCAGTATTTT | CASRTRDTQYF
TRBD2 | TRBJ2-1 | NA | TRBV7-6 | TGTGCCAGCAGCTTAGGGGAGGGTCACAATGAGCAGTTCTTC | CASSLGEGHNEQFF
NA | TRBJ2-5 | NA | TRBV4-1 | TGCGCCAGCAGCCGAATACAGGGTGAGGGGACCCAGTACTTC | CASSRIQGEGTQYF
TRBD1 | TRBJ2-1 | once | TRBV5-1 | TGCGCCAGCAGCCTCTTCCCGGGACAGGGGGCGTCCAACGGTGAGCAGTTCTTC | CASSLFPGQGASNGEQFF
NA | TRBJ2-7 | NA | TRBV11-2 | TGTGCCAGCAGCTTGGGGGTGGGGGCCACCTACGAGCAGTACTTC | CASSLGVGATYEQYF
NA | TRBJ1-2 | NA | TRBV6-5 | TGTGCCTTCGGGGAGCGGGGGGCGCCGGGGGGCTACACCTTC | CAFGERGAPGGYTF
NA | TRBJ1-6 | NA | TRBV14 | TGTGCCAGCAGCCAAGGAGACAGGAGCTCCTATAATTCACCCCTCCACTTT | CASSQGDRSSYNSPLHF
TRBD1 | TRBJ1-2 | NA | TRBV10-1 | TGCGCCAGCAGTGAGGGACAGGGGCGAGGCTACACCTTC | CASSEGQGRGYTF
TRBD1 | TRBJ1-3 | NA | TRBV18 | TGTGCCAGCTCACCGGGACAGGTCGACTCTGGAAACACCATATATTTT | CASSPGQVDSGNTIYF
TRBD1 | TRBJ2-2 | NA | TRBV19 | TGTGCCAGTCTCTTCGGGACAGCGAACACCGGGGAGCTGTTTTTT | CASLFGTANTGELFF
NA | TRBJ2-1 | NA | TRBV27 | TGTGCCAGCAGTTTATCGGCCAACCATCAGGCGTTCTTC | CASSLSANHQAFF
NA | TRBJ1-1 | NA | TRBV6-6 | TGTGCCAGCAGTTACTCCGAGCAGGGTGAAGCTTTCTTT | CASSYSEQGEAFF
NA | TRBJ2-7 | NA | TRBV28 | TGTGCCAGCACCCGACTCTACGAGCAGTACTTC | CASTRLYEQYF
TRBD2 | TRBJ2-2 | NA | TRBV28 | TGTGCCAGCAGTCGACTAGCGGTGAACACCGGGGAGCTGTTTTTT | CASSRLAVNTGELFF
TRBD1 | TRBJ2-1 | NA | TRBV19 | TGTGCCAGTAGTATAGAAGCGGTGGACAGGATTGATTCCTACAATGAGCAGTTCTTC | CASSIEAVDRIDSYNEQFF